Shown below are 32 T cell receptor beta chains from a single sample sequenced in a study of neurological immune-mediated disorders. TCRdb re-called the 5' RACE reads through MiXCR, storing one row per CDR3 protein. The table lists roughly 49,000 distinct CDR3 sequences, about 12% of them singletons, with 4.5% to 5.5% in the top ten. The time point denotes: longitudinal time-point 2. What was sequenced was PBMCs. These TCRs come from a male donor with HTLV-1-associated myelopathy (HAM/TSP).

The gene calls are TRBV5-5 and TRBJ1-5; a possible D gene is TRBD1 (5 bases). The CDR3 runs 15 residues. Looked up from germline, CDR1 is SGHKS and CDR2 is YYEKEE (reference sequence). The V and J ends lost 0 bases and 7 bases respectively, with 14 bases between them. The CDR3 region has the DNA TGTGCCAGCAGCTTGGGCGGGGGACCAGACCAGCCCCAGCATTTT. Protein product: CASSLGGGPDQPQHF.

This clonotype was seen at least ten times. This chain links TRBV2 with TRBJ1-5; D is unclear. The CDR3 is 17 residues long. V lost 2 bases and J 3 bases, leaving 17 bases between the germline ends. Germline values: CDR1 SNHLY, CDR2 FYNNEI. CDR3 in DNA: TGTGCCAGCAGTGAATCCGGGAGAGGGCTCAACAATCAGCCCCAGCATTTT. Protein sequence: CASSESGRGLNNQPQHF.

This clonotype appeared many times. This sequence joins TRBV28 and TRBJ1-5; D is unclear. The CDR3 sequence is 13 residues long. V dropped 4 bases and J dropped 3 bases, with 7 bases sitting between them. Germline V CDR1 and CDR2: MDHEN, SYDVKM. The CDR3 reads CASSSNYNQPQHF. As DNA, the CDR3 is TGTGCCAGCAGTTCTAATTACAATCAGCCCCAGCATTTT.

Ten or more counts support this clonotype. V is TRBV20-1 and J is TRBJ1-6, with a tentative D call TRBD1 (5 bases). V lost 6 bases and J lost 6, with 15 bases in between. The CDR3 consists of 14 residues. CDR1 is DFQATT, CDR2 SNEGSKA, per germline (reference sequence). The CDR3 nucleotides are TGCAGTGCCTACCCCCAGGGAGGTAATTCACCCCTCCACTTT. It is translated as CSAYPQGGNSPLHF.

This clonotype has at least ten counts. V gene TRBV15 combines with J gene TRBJ2-7; no clear D. Germline lookup yields CDR1 LNHNV and CDR2 YYDKDF (reference sequence). The V gene lost 0 bases and the J gene lost 2 bases, with 14 bases spanning the gap. This CDR3 region has 16 residues. The CDR3 region is CATSRESAGSTYEQYF. Here the CDR3 DNA reads TGTGCCACCAGCAGAGAGTCGGCTGGGTCCACCTACGAGCAGTACTTC.

The table lists this clonotype with many counts. This chain joins TRBV20-1 and TRBJ1-6; D is unclear. The ends were cut back, 0 bases at V and 5 bases at J, with 8 bases in the middle. The CDR3 covers 14 residues. Germline V CDR1 and CDR2: DFQATT, SNEGSKA (reference sequence). The DNA of the CDR3 is TGCAGTGCTAGAGATATGGGTAATAATTCACCCCTCCACTTT. Its protein product is CSARDMGNNSPLHF.

Details on this clonotype: This CDR3 fails to terminate in the conserved phenylalanine or tryptophan, so it likely reflects a read error. The DNA is omitted, as the CDR3 cannot be located on it reliably, and the CDR3 follows TCRdb's listing. J is TRBJ2-5 and V is TRBV28; the table's D call, TRBD1, has no DNA check behind it. Germline lookup yields CDR1 MDHEN and CDR2 SYDVKM. The CDR3 sequence runs 11 residues, both termini included. The CDR3 reads CASSTAGDGTL.

This clonotype was seen repeatedly, ten times or more. This sequence joins TRBV6-6 and TRBJ2-1, with D perhaps matching TRBD2 (6 bases). Trimming cost V 6 bases and J 10 bases, with 13 bases left between them. Germline values: CDR1 MNHNY, CDR2 SVGAGI (reference sequence). CDR3 length: 12 residues. CDR3 sequence: CASSHPGVEQFF. The CDR3 nucleotides read TGTGCCAGCAGCCATCCGGGGGTGGAGCAGTTCTTC.

In this sample, this clonotype turned up many times. This chain links TRBV20-1 with TRBJ2-1; D perhaps matches TRBD2 (6 bases). Germline CDR1 is DFQATT and CDR2 is SNEGSKA (reference sequence). The CDR3 length is 12 residues. The V and J ends lost 6 bases and 7 bases respectively, with 13 bases between them. In nucleotides, the CDR3 is TGCAGTGCCAGTCCGGGGAGGAATGAGCAGTTCTTC. This gives the protein CSASPGRNEQFF.

Many counts were recorded for this clonotype. V is TRBV5-1 and J is TRBJ1-5; TRBD1 matches at 10 bases. Germline V gene lookup returns CDR1 SGHRS and CDR2 YFSETQ. CDR3 length: 15 amino acids. The ends lost 0 bases at V and 6 bases at J; junction bases unmatched: 3. The CDR3 nucleotides are TGCGCCAGCAGCTTGGGACAGGGGGCGGGTCAGCCCCAGCATTTT. As protein: CASSLGQGAGQPQHF.

This clonotype was observed at least ten times. The chain couples TRBV29-1 to TRBJ2-3; 10 bases agree with TRBD1. The J segment lost 4 bases and the V segment lost 6 bases, leaving 7 bases of the junction unmatched. The CDR3 loop spans 14 amino acids. Per germline, CDR1 SQVTM and CDR2 ANQGSEA. The CDR3 DNA reads TGCAGCGTACCGGGACAGGGGATATCAGATACGCAGTATTTT. It is translated as CSVPGQGISDTQYF.

This clonotype was recorded many times. The chain is built from TRBV7-8 and TRBJ2-3, with TRBD1 identical over 7 bases. Germline CDR1 SGHVS, CDR2 FQNEAQ. There are 12 residues in the CDR3. V shed 5 bases, J shed 7 bases, and the junction held 3 bases outside the gene matches. CDR3 loop: CASSLQGNTQYF. The CDR3 DNA follows: TGTGCCAGCAGCCTACAGGGGAATACGCAGTATTTT.

By share, this clonotype counts as medium-sized. The J gene is TRBJ2-5, the V gene TRBV7-2, with TRBD2 identical over 9 bases. The CDR3 sequence is 15 residues long. Germline V gives CDR1 SGHTA, CDR2 FQGNSA. The V segment lost 3 bases and the J segment 4 bases; nucleotides outside the gene matches: 6. The CDR3 loop reads CASSFQRGAGETQYF. The CDR3 nucleotides are TGTGCCAGCAGCTTTCAGCGGGGGGCGGGAGAGACCCAGTACTTC.

In this sample, this clonotype turned up many times. The chain is built from TRBV5-1 and TRBJ2-5; 10 nucleotides align to TRBD2. Germline values: CDR1 SGHRS, CDR2 YFSETQ. After removal of 4 bases from V and 6 bases from J, the junction contained 12 bases not matched to a gene. This CDR3 has 16 residues. The CDR3 region is CASSDLAGGLEKTQYF. The CDR3 DNA reads TGCGCCAGCAGCGACTTAGCGGGGGGACTCGAAAAGACCCAGTACTTC.

With regard to this clonotype: The junction differs from germline at one of its ends, possibly a read error. The chain is built from TRBV11-2 and TRBJ2-7; TRBD1 aligns across 8 bases. The V gene's germline CDR1 is SGHAT and CDR2 FQNNGV. This CDR3 contains 16 residues. The chain's CDR3 is CVSSFNRGTSSYEQYF. The DNA of the CDR3 is TGTGTCAGCAGCTTCAACAGGGGGACGAGCTCCTACGAGCAGTACTTC.

This clonotype was recorded many times. The rearrangement links TRBV9 to TRBJ1-1, with TRBD1 as a possible D gene (5 bases). V was cut by 0 bases and J by 1 base, with 7 bases left in between. The CDR3 length is 14 residues. CDR1 SGDLS and CDR2 YYNGEE come from the germline V gene. The CDR3 bases are TGTGCCAGCAGCGTAGGTCAGGGGAACACTGAAGCTTTCTTT. Its protein is CASSVGQGNTEAFF.

The table lists this clonotype with many counts. The chain carries TRBV6-1 and TRBJ2-3; D is perhaps TRBD2 (6 bases). The CDR3 consists of 14 residues. Germline-derived CDR1 and CDR2 are MNHNS and SASEGT. V lost 8 bases and J 1 base, leaving 13 bases between the germline ends. This chain's CDR3 is CASEDYRGTDTQYF. CDR3 DNA: TGTGCCAGCGAGGACTATAGGGGCACAGATACGCAGTATTTT.

This clonotype was recorded at least ten times. This rearrangement joins TRBV5-1 to TRBJ1-5; a possible D gene is TRBD1 (5 bases). This CDR3 is built from 13 residues. Trimming took 3 bases from V and 4 from J, leaving 8 bases between them. CDR1 and CDR2 from the germline V gene are SGHRS and YFSETQ. CDR3 DNA sequence: TGCGCCAGCAGCTACGACAGTAATCAGCCCCAGCATTTT. This encodes CASSYDSNQPQHF.

This clonotype was picked up many times. The chain has TRBV12-3 or TRBV12-4 and TRBJ1-6; D unresolved. CDR3 size: 14 residues. V lost 1 base, J lost 8 bases, and 9 bases lay in between. CDR3 in DNA: TGTGCCAGCAGTTTAGTGGGCGGGGATTCACCCCTCCACTTT. Protein: CASSLVGGDSPLHF.

This clonotype was seen repeatedly, ten times or more. V and J are TRBV27 and TRBJ1-5, with TRBD1 as a possible D gene (5 bases). Trimming pared 10 bases from V and 7 bases from J, leaving 17 bases between. The CDR3 is 13 amino acids. Germline V gene lookup returns CDR1 MNHEY and CDR2 SMNVEV (reference sequence). The CDR3 sequence is CATTRGSGQPQHF. The DNA of the CDR3 is TGTGCCACCACGCGGGGGTCCGGCCAGCCCCAGCATTTT.

The table lists this clonotype with many counts. The CDR3 DNA sequence: TGTGCCAGCGCTCCGACAGGGTTGACCTACGAGCAGTACTTC. It yields the protein CASAPTGLTYEQYF. V gene TRBV6-2 or TRBV6-3 combines with J gene TRBJ2-7; TRBD1 matches at 7 bases. The ends lost 8 bases at V and 2 bases at J; junction bases unmatched: 9. This CDR3 has 14 residues. Per the germline V gene, CDR1 is MNHEY and CDR2 is SVGEGT.

This clonotype was detected ten times or more. J is TRBJ2-5 and V is TRBV2; 8 positions match TRBD1. Germline values: CDR1 SNHLY, CDR2 FYNNEI. V lost 4 bases and J lost 4; bases outside the gene matches: 2. The CDR3 is made up of 13 amino acids. This chain's CDR3 is CASSGTGRETQYF. As DNA, the CDR3 is TGTGCCAGCAGTGGGACAGGGAGAGAGACCCAGTACTTC.

In this sample, this clonotype turned up many times. V usage is TRBV5-6 and J usage is TRBJ2-1; D gene ambiguous. The ends were cut back, 3 bases at V and 4 bases at J, with 11 bases in the middle. Germline V gene data show CDR1 as SGHDT and CDR2 as YYEEEE. The CDR3 sequence is 14 residues long. In DNA, the CDR3 is TGTGCCAGCAGCTCCGGACGTTTGTACAATGAGCAGTTCTTC. Amino acid sequence: CASSSGRLYNEQFF.

This clonotype was counted many times. The chain carries TRBV5-1 and TRBJ2-2; D might be TRBD1 (5 bases). CDR3 length: 14 amino acids. Germline-derived CDR1 and CDR2 are SGHRS and YFSETQ. V was cut by 0 bases and J by 7 bases, with 10 bases left in between. Here the CDR3 DNA reads TGCGCCAGCAGCTTGGCTCAGGGCGGCGGGGAGCTGTTTTTT. Translated: CASSLAQGGGELFF.

Ten or more counts support this clonotype. The V call is TRBV3-1, the J call TRBJ1-1; no clear D. The germline V gene has CDR1 LGHDT and CDR2 YNNKEL (reference sequence). This CDR3 spans 11 amino acids. V lost 4 bases to trimming and J lost 7 bases, with 7 bases between them. In DNA, the CDR3 is TGTGCCAGCAGCCGCCAGCGTGAAGCTTTCTTT. It is translated as CASSRQREAFF.

The sample holds many counts of this clonotype. The chain recombines TRBV5-5 with TRBJ1-5; perhaps TRBD1 as D (6 bases). The germline V and J ends were trimmed by 4 bases and 3 bases, with 14 bases remaining between them. Germline-derived CDR1 and CDR2 are SGHKS and YYEKEE (reference sequence). The CDR3 covers 15 residues. The CDR3 DNA sequence: TGTGCCAGCAGCCAGGGGCAGGCTATCAATCAGCCCCAGCATTTT. Translation gives CASSQGQAINQPQHF.

The gene calls are TRBV5-5 and TRBJ2-3; 9 bases align to TRBD1. V was clipped by 1 base and J by 5 bases; unmatched bases: 5. CDR1 is SGHKS, CDR2 YYEKEE, per germline (reference sequence). The CDR3 extends over 15 amino acids. CDR3 in amino acids: CASSLRTGGKDTQYF. In DNA form, the CDR3 reads TGTGCCAGCAGCTTGAGAACAGGGGGCAAAGATACGCAGTATTTT.

The table lists this clonotype with many counts. The genes are TRBV5-6 and TRBJ1-4, with D uncertain. Trimming stripped 4 bases from V and 4 bases from J, with 17 bases between. The CDR3 is 16 residues long. Per germline, CDR1 SGHDT and CDR2 YYEEEE. This CDR3 is CASSPQGRTFNEKLFF. The CDR3 region has the DNA TGTGCCAGCAGCCCGCAAGGACGGACCTTTAATGAAAAACTGTTTTTT.

This clonotype was detected ten times or more. The chain has TRBV7-2 and TRBJ2-1; 7 positions match TRBD2. The length of the CDR3 is 12 residues. The V and J ends lost 5 bases and 9 bases, in that order; junction bases with no gene match: 4. CDR1 and CDR2 (germline): SGHTA, FQGNSA. CDR3 sequence reads: CASSPTSFEQFF. The CDR3, as DNA: TGTGCCAGCAGCCCGACTAGCTTTGAGCAGTTCTTC.

There are many counts of this clonotype. The V and J genes are TRBV29-1 and TRBJ1-1; D not certain. The V and J ends lost 3 bases and 1 base respectively, with 9 bases between them. In germline, CDR1 is SQVTM, CDR2 ANQGSEA. The CDR3 has 13 amino acids. CDR3 DNA sequence: TGCAGCGTTGAGGGCGTTGGGAACACTGAAGCTTTCTTT. It codes for CSVEGVGNTEAFF.

This clonotype has ten or more counts. The chain is built from TRBV10-3 and TRBJ1-2; D unresolved. This CDR3 is 14 amino acids long. Germline-derived CDR1 and CDR2 are ENHRY and SYGVKD. Trimming stripped 7 bases from V and 4 bases from J, with 16 bases between. The CDR3 here is CAINYDNGPYGYTF. CDR3 DNA: TGTGCCATCAATTATGACAACGGACCCTATGGCTACACCTTC.

The sample holds many counts of this clonotype. As DNA, the CDR3 is TGCAGTGCTAGAGTGTTCAAGGGCGTTGGTGAAGCTTTCTTT. It codes for CSARVFKGVGEAFF. The rearrangement joins TRBV20-1 to TRBJ1-1; D gene ambiguous. Germline V CDR1 and CDR2: DFQATT, SNEGSKA (reference sequence). The CDR3 sequence is 14 residues long. Between the trimmed V and J ends, which lost 1 base and 7 bases, there was a span of 16 bases.